Shown below are 15 T cell receptor beta chains from a single sample sequenced in a study of OX40 agonist ivuxolimab in advanced cancers. Produced via immunoSEQ multiplex PCR; TCRdb's table is partial and in-frame only. The sample consists of 55,000 to 70,000 clones, around 84% of them appearing once. The sequencing used CD4+ or CD8+ T cells sorted from blood, collected in a trial of the OX40 agonist ivuxolimab. The receptor source for this set is an adult with an advanced solid tumor such as melanoma, head and neck, liver or kidney cancer.

This chain links TRBV19 with TRBJ2-5, with 7 bases that match TRBD1. Per germline, CDR1 LNHDA and CDR2 SQIVND (reference sequence). The V segment lost 8 bases and the J segment 5 bases; nucleotides outside the gene matches: 5. CDR3 length: 12 residues. DNA of the CDR3: TGTGCCAGTGGAAGGGGGCAGGAGACCCAGTACTTC. It codes for CASGRGQETQYF.

This chain links TRBV4-1 with TRBJ1-6; D uncertain. The CDR3 contains 16 residues. The germline CDR1 and CDR2 sequences are MGHRA and YSYEKL. Trimming left V 4 bases short and J 7 bases short, with 17 bases between. This chain's CDR3 is CASSRYLASGNSPLHF. The CDR3, as DNA: TGCGCCAGCAGCCGCTATCTCGCCTCGGGCAATTCACCCCTCCACTTT.

This rearrangement joins TRBV18 to TRBJ2-7; TRBD1 is a possible D gene (6 bases). CDR3 size: 16 residues. Germline lookup yields CDR1 KGHSH and CDR2 LQKENI. Between the trimmed V and J ends, which lost 6 bases and 4 bases, there was a span of 22 bases. The CDR3 DNA is TGTGCCAGCTCGGGGGCTGTGACGGCAAGTACATACGAGCAGTACTTC. The encoded protein is CASSGAVTASTYEQYF. Variable domain in full (rest from reference TRBV18 and TRBJ2-7): NAGVMQNPRHLVRRRGQEARLRCSPMKGHSHVYWYRQLPEEGLKFMVYLQKENIIDESGMPKERFSAEFPKEGPSILRIQQVVRGDSAAYFCASSGAVTASTYEQYFGPGTRLTVT.

The V and J genes are TRBV5-8 and TRBJ1-1; D remains unclear. The CDR3 is made up of 13 amino acids. Germline V gene sequence: CDR1 SGHTS, CDR2 YDEGEE. The V and J ends lost 2 bases and 4 bases respectively, with 9 bases between them. CDR3 nucleotides: TGTGCCAGCAGCTTACGGGGAGTCACTGAAGCTTTCTTT. This gives the protein CASSLRGVTEAFF.

Written as DNA, the CDR3 is TGTGCCAGTAGTATTGCTGGCGGAGCCTACGAGCAGTACTTC. This gives the protein CASSIAGGAYEQYF. The rearrangement uses TRBV19 and TRBJ2-7; D gene unclear. This CDR3 spans 14 amino acids. In germline, CDR1 is LNHDA, CDR2 SQIVND (reference sequence). V shed 3 bases and J shed 2 bases, with 11 bases lying between them.

The chain joins TRBV6-5 to TRBJ1-2, with D perhaps matching TRBD1 (6 bases). Trimming stripped 5 bases from V and 6 bases from J, with 13 bases between. Germline V CDR1 and CDR2: MNHEY, SVGAGI. The CDR3 contains 13 residues. CDR3 residues: CASSTDRRDGYTF. CDR3 nucleotide sequence: TGTGCCAGCAGTACCGACAGGAGGGATGGCTACACCTTC.

The rearrangement joins TRBV16 to TRBJ1-2; D is ambiguous. With 3 bases removed from V and 0 bases from J, the gap between germline ends came to 5 bases. The CDR3 covers 13 residues. Germline CDR1 is KGHSY and CDR2 is FQNENV. CDR3 nucleotide sequence: TGTGCCAGCAGCCAGGAACCTAACTATGGCTACACCTTC. Translated: CASSQEPNYGYTF.

The chain carries TRBV5-4 and TRBJ2-5; no clear D. Germline-derived CDR1 and CDR2 are SGHNT and YYREEE (reference sequence). V lost 5 bases to trimming and J lost 11 bases, with 19 bases between them. CDR3 length equals 13 residues. Written as DNA, the CDR3 is TGTGCCAGCAGTTATGGGGTGGGGTCGGTGCAGTACTTC. Its protein is CASSYGVGSVQYF.

The chain recombines TRBV5-4 with TRBJ2-1; TRBD2 agrees at 12 bases. CDR3 length: 17 amino acids. The V and J ends lost 4 bases and 7 bases, in that order; junction bases with no gene match: 12. Germline V CDR1 and CDR2: SGHNT, YYREEE (reference sequence). The CDR3 DNA follows: TGTGCCAGCAGCCTCGGGCTAGCGGGAGGGCCTTGGAATGAGCAGTTCTTC. This sequence encodes CASSLGLAGGPWNEQFF.

The rearrangement joins TRBV7-6 to TRBJ1-1, with TRBD1 matching over 10 bases. V lost 6 bases and J lost 5; bases outside the gene matches: 6. Germline-derived CDR1 and CDR2 are SGHVS and FNYEAQ. The CDR3 consists of 14 residues. The CDR3 protein is CASSTGQGWTEAFF. The CDR3 DNA is TGTGCCAGCAGTACGGGACAGGGGTGGACTGAAGCTTTCTTT. The full variable domain, its missing parts supplied by reference TRBV7-6 and TRBJ1-1, is GAGVSQSPRYKVTKRGQDVALRCDPISGHVSLYWYRQALGQGPEFLTYFNYEAQQDKSGLPNDRFSAERPEGSISTLTIQRTEQRDSAMYRCASSTGQGWTEAFFGQGTRLTVV.

This chain connects TRBV7-6 to TRBJ2-2; 7 positions match TRBD1. The CDR3 consists of 16 residues. Germline V gives CDR1 SGHVS, CDR2 FNYEAQ. Trimming at V came to 5 bases and at J to 5 bases, leaving 11 bases not matched to a gene. The CDR3 spells CASSRARDSRTGELFF. Written as DNA, the CDR3 is TGTGCCAGCAGCAGGGCCCGGGACAGTCGGACCGGGGAGCTGTTTTTT.

The genes are TRBV4-2 and TRBJ2-2, with TRBD2 matching over 16 bases. The CDR3 length is 19 residues. CDR1 and CDR2 (germline): LGHNA, YNFKEQ. Unmatched junction bases numbered 9, after V lost 5 bases and J lost 3 bases. The CDR3 region has the DNA TGTGCCAGCAGCTTGGCGGGACTAGCGGGGGGGCCTTACACCGGGGAGCTGTTTTTT. Protein: CASSLAGLAGGPYTGELFF.

The chain employs TRBV28 and TRBJ1-6; D unresolved. Trimming stripped 6 bases from V and 0 bases from J, with 15 bases between. From germline, CDR1 is MDHEN and CDR2 SYDVKM. CDR3 size: 17 residues. The chain's CDR3 is CASRPDIGSSYNSPLHF. The CDR3 DNA sequence: TGTGCCAGCAGACCCGACATCGGGAGCTCCTATAATTCACCCCTCCACTTT.

The chain carries TRBV9 and TRBJ2-5; a possible D gene is TRBD1 (7 bases). V lost 3 bases and J lost 5, with 11 bases in between. Per the germline V gene, CDR1 is SGDLS and CDR2 is YYNGEE. There are 13 residues in the CDR3. The CDR3: CASSAGGSETQYF. In DNA form, the CDR3 reads TGTGCCAGCAGCGCAGGGGGGTCGGAGACCCAGTACTTC.

The gene calls are TRBV5-1 and TRBJ2-5, with TRBD2 as a possible D gene (5 bases). TRBJ2-7 explains the end of the DNA better; the J call may be wrong. The CDR3 covers 14 residues. Germline loops: CDR1 SGHRS, CDR2 YFSETQ. CDR3 DNA sequence: TGCGCCAGCAGCTTAAGAGGGATCTCCTACGAGCAGTACTTC. Its protein is CASSLRGISYEQYF.